The 28 T cell receptor beta chains given below trace back to one sample, sequenced in a study of beta chain features in type 1 diabetes. The entirety of the isolated RNA underwent reverse transcription, so expressed TCRB transcripts were sequenced. Produced via immunoSEQ multiplex PCR; TCRdb's table is partial and in-frame only. The table has over 300,000 clones, 7.5% to 9% seen once. The sample consisted of central memory CD4+ T cells from blood. The receptors here all came from a young woman in good health.

The V and J genes are TRBV28 and TRBJ2-7; 8 bases map to TRBD1. CDR3 length: 13 amino acids. Trimming at V came to 9 bases and at J to 5 bases, leaving 9 bases not matched to a gene. Germline V CDR1 and CDR2: MDHEN, SYDVKM. This chain's CDR3 is CASNRGTTHEQYF. In DNA, the CDR3 is TGTGCCAGTAACAGGGGGACCACCCACGAGCAGTACTTC.

This sequence joins TRBV7-6 and TRBJ1-2; 7 nucleotides agree with TRBD1. Germline CDR1 SGHVS, CDR2 FNYEAQ. The V gene end was trimmed by 1 base and the J gene end by 8 bases; junction bases not matched to a gene: 13. CDR3 length: 16 amino acids. The CDR3 region has the DNA TGTGCCAGCAGCTTAGGAGAAAACCGGGACAGCTTGGGCTACACCTTC. The encoded protein is CASSLGENRDSLGYTF. Together with reference TRBV7-6 and TRBJ1-2, the CDR3 gives the full variable domain: GAGVSQSPRYKVTKRGQDVALRCDPISGHVSLYWYRQALGQGPEFLTYFNYEAQQDKSGLPNDRFSAERPEGSISTLTIQRTEQRDSAMYRCASSLGENRDSLGYTFGSGTRLTVV.

This clone was counted a few times. V usage is TRBV2 and J usage is TRBJ1-1; no firm D call. Germline values: CDR1 SNHLY, CDR2 FYNNEI. CDR3 size: 14 residues. Trimming stripped 4 bases from V and 1 base from J, with 10 bases between. CDR3 loop: CASSGLMKNTEAFF. The CDR3 DNA reads as TGTGCCAGCAGTGGCCTAATGAAGAACACTGAAGCTTTCTTT.

The gene calls are TRBV28 and TRBJ1-1; 8 nucleotides match TRBD1. The CDR3 has 15 residues. Losses at the gene ends were 5 bases for V and 2 bases for J; bases not matched to a gene: 7. Germline assignment: CDR1 MDHEN and CDR2 SYDVKM. The CDR3 here is CASSEWGTGNTEAFF. CDR3 nucleotides: TGTGCCAGCAGTGAGTGGGGGACAGGAAACACTGAAGCTTTCTTT.

This clone was seen a handful of times. The gene calls are TRBV10-3 and TRBJ1-1; 7 nucleotides align to TRBD1. The CDR3 consists of 19 residues. Germline V gene data show CDR1 as ENHRY and CDR2 as SYGVKD. Losses at the gene ends were 0 bases for V and 3 bases for J; bases not matched to a gene: 16. The CDR3 spells CAISESIIPRDSRDTEAFF. The DNA for the CDR3 is TGTGCCATCAGTGAGTCGATTATTCCTCGGGACAGTCGGGACACTGAAGCTTTCTTT.

The sample holds a few counts of this clone. The chain is built from TRBV6-5 and TRBJ2-5; D tentatively reads TRBD1 or TRBD2 (5 bases each). Germline CDR1 is MNHEY and CDR2 is SVGAGI. Trimming removed 4 bases at V and 4 bases at J, with 13 bases between. The CDR3 contains 14 residues. The DNA of the CDR3 is TGTGCCAGCAGTTTTCCGGGGCCCGCAGAGACCCAGTACTTC. Protein product: CASSFPGPAETQYF.

The sample holds a few counts of this clone. The gene calls are TRBV25-1 and TRBJ2-3; 7 bases map to TRBD2. Germline assignment: CDR1 MGHDK and CDR2 SYGVNS. This CDR3 is 17 amino acids long. V was clipped by 2 bases and J by 4 bases; unmatched bases: 12. CDR3 loop: CASSEDGSGPDPDTQYF. The CDR3 DNA reads TGTGCCAGCAGTGAAGACGGTAGCGGGCCAGACCCAGATACGCAGTATTTT.

In regard to this clone: At the DNA level, this CDR3 is encoded by other sequences in the same sample as well. This sequence joins TRBV18 and TRBJ2-6, with D hard to call. The CDR3 extends over 13 amino acids. V lost 3 bases, J lost 4 bases, and 4 bases lay in between. Looked up from germline, CDR1 is KGHSH and CDR2 is LQKENI. CDR3 bases: TGTGCCAGCTCACCGCGGGGGGCCAACGTCCTGACTTTC. This encodes CASSPRGANVLTF.

The genes are TRBV10-3 and TRBJ2-1; 8 bases map to TRBD2. The CDR3 loop spans 13 amino acids. The V segment lost 10 bases and the J segment 8 bases; nucleotides outside the gene matches: 10. CDR1 and CDR2 (germline): ENHRY, SYGVKD. The CDR3 DNA follows: TGTGCCAACGGACTAGCCCTCTTTGATGAGCAGTTCTTC. It translates to CANGLALFDEQFF.

V usage is TRBV18 and J usage is TRBJ2-5; 7 positions agree with TRBD2. V was clipped by 6 bases and J by 3 bases; unmatched bases: 4. Germline loops: CDR1 KGHSH, CDR2 LQKENI. This CDR3 contains 13 residues. As DNA, the CDR3 is TGTGCCAGCTCCCCCGGACTAGAAGAGACCCAGTACTTC. Encoded protein: CASSPGLEETQYF.

The V gene is TRBV27, the J gene TRBJ2-7; D perhaps matches TRBD1 (7 bases). V lost 3 bases and J lost 4, with 10 bases in between. CDR3 length: 13 amino acids. Germline V lookup: CDR1 MNHEY, CDR2 SMNVEV (reference sequence). The CDR3 DNA reads as TGTGCCAGCAGTTTTCAGGGGGGTTACGAGCAGTACTTC. Translation: CASSFQGGYEQYF.

The chain joins TRBV29-1 to TRBJ2-3; TRBD2 matches at 10 bases. The CDR3 has 15 amino acids. Germline V gene data show CDR1 as SQVTM and CDR2 as ANQGSEA. After removal of 1 base from V and 2 bases from J, the junction contained 3 bases not matched to a gene. The CDR3 nucleotides read TGCAGCGTTGAAGGGACTAGCGGAGACACAGATACGCAGTATTTT. It specifies CSVEGTSGDTDTQYF.

The genes are TRBV28 and TRBJ1-4; 10 positions agree with TRBD1. CDR1 MDHEN and CDR2 SYDVKM come from the germline V gene. The CDR3 covers 15 residues. Germline trimming cut 5 bases from V and 8 bases from J; bases unmatched to any gene: 8. The CDR3 DNA follows: TGTGCCAGCAGTCGCCCGGGACAGGGGTACGAAAAACTGTTTTTT. It yields the protein CASSRPGQGYEKLFF.

This clone has a handful of counts. J is TRBJ1-2 and V is TRBV4-1; 7 bases are shared with TRBD1. The germline V gene encodes CDR1 MGHRA and CDR2 YSYEKL. Unmatched junction bases numbered 6, after V lost 1 base and J lost 1 base. CDR3 length equals 16 residues. Here the CDR3 DNA reads TGCGCCAGCAGCCAAGGAGTGGACAGGATTAACTATGGCTACACCTTC. It translates to CASSQGVDRINYGYTF.

This clone has a handful of counts. The chain employs TRBV13 and TRBJ1-4; D is perhaps TRBD1 (5 bases). V dropped 7 bases and J dropped 6 bases, with 15 bases sitting between them. Germline values: CDR1 PRHDT, CDR2 FYEKMQ (reference sequence). The CDR3 is 14 amino acids. CDR3 residues: CASTTLGGYEKLFF. The CDR3 DNA reads TGTGCCAGCACCACCCTGGGGGGGTATGAAAAACTGTTTTTT.

The gene calls are TRBV4-2 and TRBJ2-2; the match to TRBD1 covers 8 bases. CDR1 and CDR2 (germline): LGHNA, YNFKEQ. This CDR3 has 15 amino acids. The V segment lost 1 base and the J segment 7 bases; nucleotides outside the gene matches: 5. In DNA, the CDR3 is TGTGCCAGCAGCCAAGTTCAGGGGGCGATCGGGGAGCTGTTTTTT. Residues: CASSQVQGAIGELFF.

This clone has a count of ten or more. This rearrangement joins TRBV2 to TRBJ2-1; a weak D match, TRBD1 (7 bases). This CDR3 region has 17 residues. V was shortened by 5 bases and J by 8 bases, with 25 bases between the two germline ends. Germline V CDR1 and CDR2: SNHLY, FYNNEI. The CDR3 region has the DNA TGTGCCAGCAGTCCGGGGACCGCACGGAGGGGGCTGGATGAGCAGTTCTTC. Its translation is CASSPGTARRGLDEQFF.

The chain is built from TRBV28 and TRBJ2-4; 7 bases align to TRBD1. The germline gives CDR1 MDHEN, CDR2 SYDVKM. The CDR3 is 15 amino acids. The junction had 10 bases not matched to a gene; V was cut back by 5 bases and J by 6 bases. As DNA, the CDR3 is TGTGCCAGCAGTCCCGACAGGGTTCTATTAAACATTCAGTACTTC. Protein product: CASSPDRVLLNIQYF. The complete variable domain, with remaining parts taken from reference TRBV28 and TRBJ2-4, reads DVKVTQSSRYLVKRTGEKVFLECVQDMDHENMFWYRQDPGLGLRLIYFSYDVKMKEKGDIPEGYSVSREKKERFSLILESASTNQTSMYLCASSPDRVLLNIQYFGAGTRLSVL.

V is TRBV18 and J is TRBJ2-1; 9 bases are a match to TRBD2. The V gene end was trimmed by 2 bases and the J gene end by 0 bases; junction bases not matched to a gene: 8. The CDR3 sequence is 18 residues long. The germline CDR1 and CDR2 sequences are KGHSH and LQKENI. Here the CDR3 DNA reads TGTGCCAGCTCACCAGTGGCGGGAGGGGTAAGCTCCTACAATGAGCAGTTCTTC. Its translation: CASSPVAGGVSSYNEQFF.

The genes are TRBV15 and TRBJ2-5; 9 nucleotides agree with TRBD2. This CDR3 has 16 amino acids. CDR1 is LNHNV and CDR2 is YYDKDF in the germline V gene (reference sequence). Germline trimming cut 3 bases from V and 2 bases from J; bases unmatched to any gene: 7. The CDR3 DNA follows: TGTGCCACCAGCAGGGCGACTAGCGGCTATCAAGAGACCCAGTACTTC. This translates into CATSRATSGYQETQYF.

This clone has only a few counts. The genes are TRBV21-1 and TRBJ2-4. TRBV21-1 is a documented pseudogene. CDR3 length: 20 amino acids. In DNA, the CDR3 is TGTGCCAGCAGCAAAGGCGTTAGAGGACGGGCCAGAATAGCCAAAAACATTCAGTACTTC. Residues: CASSKGVRGRARIAKNIQYF.

This clone came up a few times. The chain uses TRBV28 and TRBJ2-5; TRBD2 might be the D (6 bases). CDR1 and CDR2 from the germline V gene are MDHEN and SYDVKM. This CDR3 contains 14 residues. Trimming took 3 bases from V and 6 from J, leaving 14 bases between them. CDR3: CASSFFGGVKTQYF. The CDR3, as DNA: TGTGCCAGCAGTTTCTTCGGGGGAGTGAAGACCCAGTACTTC.

V and J are TRBV5-1 and TRBJ2-2, with D perhaps given as TRBD1 or TRBD2 (5 bases each). The CDR3 runs 13 residues. Deletions cut 0 bases from V and 6 bases from J, with 6 bases between. In germline, CDR1 is SGHRS, CDR2 YFSETQ. Written as DNA, the CDR3 is TGCGCCAGCAGCTTGGGAGGGGCCGGGGAGCTGTTTTTT. This encodes CASSLGGAGELFF.

In this sample, this clone turned up a few times. One junction end disagrees with the germline gene, perhaps due to a read error. V gene TRBV18 combines with J gene TRBJ1-1; no clear D. CDR1 is KGHSH, CDR2 LQKENI, per germline. The CDR3 sequence is 16 residues long. The CDR3 spells CASSPREWTPNTEAFF. Written as DNA, the CDR3 is TGTGCCAGCTCCCCACGGGAGTGGACGCCGAACACTGAAGCTTTCTTT.

This clone was seen just once. The chain carries TRBV14 and TRBJ2-5; tentatively, D is TRBD1 (5 bases). The J call is uncertain, as TRBJ2-7 better fits the DNA end. This CDR3 is 14 amino acids long. CDR1 is SGHDN and CDR2 is FVKESK in the germline V gene. The CDR3 DNA sequence: TGTGCCAGCAGCCTTATGCCAGGGTCCTACGAGCAGTACTTC. It is translated as CASSLMPGSYEQYF.

The gene calls are TRBV4-3 and TRBJ2-1, with a tentative D call TRBD2 (5 bases). V lost 3 bases and J lost 0, with 12 bases in between. The CDR3 runs 16 residues. Germline V lookup: CDR1 LGHNA, CDR2 YSLEER. CDR3 nucleotide sequence: TGCGCCAGCAGCCAGGACGTTAGCGACTCCTACAATGAGCAGTTCTTC. Amino acid sequence: CASSQDVSDSYNEQFF.

The chain joins TRBV25-1 to TRBJ2-5; D is uncertain. V was shortened by 4 bases and J by 1 base, with 7 bases between the two germline ends. This CDR3 has 13 amino acids. In germline, CDR1 is MGHDK, CDR2 SYGVNS. The CDR3 nucleotides are TGTGCCAGCAGTGTAGCTGCCCAAGAGACCCAGTACTTC. Translating it yields CASSVAAQETQYF.

This clone showed up just a few times. The chain uses TRBV25-1 and TRBJ1-2; perhaps TRBD1 as D (5 bases). The CDR3 has 13 amino acids. With 7 bases removed from V and 8 bases from J, the gap between germline ends came to 17 bases. Per the germline V gene, CDR1 is MGHDK and CDR2 is SYGVNS. The CDR3 bases are TGTGCCAGCACCGGGGACTGGGCGCAAGGCTACACCTTC. It encodes CASTGDWAQGYTF.